The sequence of this T cell receptor beta chain was determined in a study of CD8+CD57+ T cells in acquired aplastic anemia. Study-wide background: DNA recovered from sorted CD4+ and CD8+ cells had a mean of about 3 ug. General observations from the study: Controls and patients did not differ significantly in CD8+ Simpson's diversity. Both patients and controls carried the same twenty-nine CD8+ CDR3 sequences.

Patients chosen for sequencing had shown CD8+CD57+ cell expansion by flow cytometry. There are a few counts of this clonotype. What it recognizes is unknown. V shed 0 bases and J shed 5 bases, with 10 bases lying between them. CDR1 is LGHNA and CDR2 is YNFKEQ in the germline V gene. The CDR3 consists of 15 residues. TCR beta VDJ and CDR3 profiling used genomic DNA as template. TCRdb re-called the reads through MiXCR, storing one row per CDR3 protein. Here the sample spans more than 150,000 distinct CDR3 sequences, roughly half being singletons. This receptor was obtained from a human donor with aplastic anemia. Input material: sorted CD4+, CD8+, or CD8+CD57+ T cells (not recorded which) from PBMCs. V usage is TRBV4-2 and J usage is TRBJ1-4; D remains unclear. The CDR3 reads CASSQDRTANEKLFF. Here the CDR3 DNA reads TGTGCCAGCAGCCAAGATCGGACGGCGAATGAAAAACTGTTTTTT.